These 12 T cell receptor beta chains were sequenced from one sample in a study of T cell changes during pregnancy in multiple sclerosis. Here immunoSEQ multiplex PCR was the method, and the copy in TCRdb shows in-frame clones only, minus some. The sample has around 70,000 clones, approximately 92% seen once. The sample consisted of peripheral blood, taken in the second trimester of pregnancy. The receptors were sampled from a female donor with multiple sclerosis, enrolled in a pregnancy study.

V and J are TRBV2 and TRBJ1-3, with 10 bases lining up with TRBD1. Per germline, CDR1 SNHLY and CDR2 FYNNEI. J was trimmed by 4 bases and V by 3 bases; bases with no gene match: 3. The CDR3 covers 15 residues. The CDR3 here is CASSEDRGTGNTIYF. CDR3 in DNA: TGTGCCAGCAGTGAGGACAGGGGGACCGGAAACACCATATATTTT.

This chain uses TRBV19 with TRBJ1-1, with 8 bases identical to TRBD1. In germline, CDR1 is LNHDA, CDR2 SQIVND (reference sequence). V lost 4 bases and J lost 5; bases outside the gene matches: 9. The CDR3 consists of 15 residues. CDR3 DNA sequence: TGTGCCAGTAGTACCAAAGGGACAGGCCCGACTGAAGCTTTCTTT. It specifies CASSTKGTGPTEAFF.

The chain has TRBV10-3 and TRBJ2-2; tentatively, D is TRBD1 (6 bases). V lost 0 bases and J lost 1, with 9 bases in between. The CDR3 covers 16 residues. Germline V gene sequence: CDR1 ENHRY, CDR2 SYGVKD. The CDR3 protein is CAISESWTENTGELFF. The CDR3 nucleotides are TGTGCCATCAGTGAGTCGTGGACAGAGAACACCGGGGAGCTGTTTTTT.

V is TRBV28 and J is TRBJ2-7; 8 positions agree with TRBD1. CDR3 length: 15 amino acids. Germline trimming cut 2 bases from V and 3 bases from J; bases unmatched to any gene: 6. CDR1 and CDR2 from the germline V gene are MDHEN and SYDVKM. DNA for the CDR3: TGTGCCAGCAGTTTACCCGGGACAGGTTACTACGAGCAGTACTTC. Protein: CASSLPGTGYYEQYF.

The CDR3 loop reads CASSTRGGVYNEQFF. CDR3 in DNA: TGTGCCAGTAGCACGAGGGGGGGGGTTTACAATGAGCAGTTCTTC. The V gene is TRBV19, the J gene TRBJ2-1, with a weak D call TRBD2 (7 bases). There are 15 residues in the CDR3. The germline V gene has CDR1 LNHDA and CDR2 SQIVND (reference sequence). The ends were cut back, 6 bases at V and 4 bases at J, with 16 bases in the middle.

This chain connects TRBV28 to TRBJ2-1; the match to TRBD2 covers 9 bases. The CDR3 length is 16 residues. The J segment lost 9 bases and the V segment lost 5 bases, leaving 14 bases of the junction unmatched. Germline CDR1 reads MDHEN; CDR2 reads SYDVKM. Here the CDR3 DNA reads TGTGCCAGCAGTCCCCTCGTAGCGGGAGAGGGTAGTGAGCAGTTCTTC. Translation: CASSPLVAGEGSEQFF.

The chain couples TRBV5-1 to TRBJ1-5; 8 bases map to TRBD1. The CDR3 has 15 amino acids. The junction had 3 bases not matched to a gene; V was cut back by 0 bases and J by 4 bases. The germline V gene has CDR1 SGHRS and CDR2 YFSETQ. DNA for the CDR3: TGCGCCAGCAGCTTGGGGGACAGGCCGAATCAGCCCCAGCATTTT. Its translation is CASSLGDRPNQPQHF.

V and J are TRBV5-1 and TRBJ2-1, with 15 bases lining up with TRBD2. CDR1 and CDR2 (germline): SGHRS, YFSETQ. The J segment lost 5 bases and the V segment lost 4 bases, leaving 10 bases of the junction unmatched. The length of the CDR3 is 18 residues. This chain's CDR3 is CASSTGLAGGPSNNEQFF. CDR3 bases: TGCGCCAGCAGCACCGGACTAGCGGGAGGGCCCTCTAACAATGAGCAGTTCTTC.

The chain couples TRBV18 to TRBJ1-1; D gene uncertain. Germline CDR1 is KGHSH and CDR2 is LQKENI. The CDR3 spans 14 residues. The V end was cut by 4 bases, the J end by 1 base, with 10 bases between. CDR3 in amino acids: CASSQFTGNTEAFF. The CDR3 DNA reads TGTGCCAGCTCACAATTCACGGGGAACACTGAAGCTTTCTTT.

CDR3: CASSQRGTYEQYF. CDR3 coding DNA: TGTGCCAGCAGCCAGCGAGGGACCTACGAGCAGTACTTC. The rearrangement uses TRBV28 and TRBJ2-7; the D gene is possibly TRBD2 (5 bases). This CDR3 comprises 13 residues. From germline, CDR1 is MDHEN and CDR2 SYDVKM. The V and J ends lost 6 bases and 2 bases respectively, with 11 bases between them.

V usage is TRBV28 and J usage is TRBJ2-5, with D unclear. The V and J ends lost 3 bases and 6 bases respectively, with 17 bases between them. Germline V gene data show CDR1 as MDHEN and CDR2 as SYDVKM. The CDR3 has 15 amino acids. The CDR3 DNA reads as TGTGCCAGCAGTTTTAGCTCCGTTGGTTGGAAGACCCAGTACTTC. Translation: CASSFSSVGWKTQYF.

V is TRBV27 and J is TRBJ2-1; TRBD2 matches at 7 bases. CDR3 size: 17 residues. V shed 6 bases and J 4 bases; nucleotides not matched to a gene: 15. Germline V gene lookup returns CDR1 MNHEY and CDR2 SMNVEV (reference sequence). CDR3 residues: CASSPTKRGTYYNEQFF. DNA of the CDR3: TGTGCCAGCAGCCCTACCAAGCGGGGAACCTATTACAATGAGCAGTTCTTC.